The 27 T cell receptor beta chains below come from one sample, sequenced in a study of blood T cell repertoires in COVID-19. Using immunoSEQ multiplex PCR, the repertoire was profiled, and TCRdb retains in-frame clones only, with some absent. The table shows over 50,000 clones, with 84% occurring only once. Sequencing used peripheral blood. These receptors were collected from a man in his sixties with COVID-19, enrolled during active disease.

This clone was picked up one time. The chain links TRBV7-7 to TRBJ2-7; 7 bases match TRBD2. V dropped 1 base and J dropped 2; count of bases not matched to a gene: 5. The CDR3 is 15 amino acids. Germline CDR1 reads SSHAT; CDR2 reads FNYEAQ (reference sequence). DNA for the CDR3: TGTGCCAGCAGCTTAGGGTGGGGGGGGGCCTACGAGCAGTACTTC. Translation gives CASSLGWGGAYEQYF. Full variable domain (outside the CDR3, taken from reference TRBV7-7 and TRBJ2-7): GAGVSQSPRYKVTKRGQDVTLRCDPISSHATLYWYQQALGQGPEFLTYFNYEAQPDKSGLPSDRFSAERPEGSISTLTIQRTEQRDSAMYRCASSLGWGGAYEQYFGPGTRLTVT.

The genes are TRBV29-1 and TRBJ1-2; weak D call: TRBD1 (5 bases). V was clipped by 4 bases and J by 7 bases, with 19 bases between them. The CDR3 spans 14 residues. From germline, CDR1 is SQVTM and CDR2 ANQGSEA. The CDR3 bases are TGCAGCGTTGGTAGATTTCAGGGATCCGGTGGCTACACCTTC. It yields the protein CSVGRFQGSGGYTF.

This clone was picked up one time. The V call is TRBV4-2, the J call TRBJ1-2; tentatively, D is TRBD1 (6 bases). Germline CDR1 LGHNA, CDR2 YNFKEQ. The germline V and J ends were trimmed by 4 bases and 6 bases, with 15 bases remaining between them. The CDR3 spans 14 residues. The CDR3 spells CASSPRIGGDGYTF. The CDR3 nucleotides read TGTGCCAGCAGCCCTCGGATAGGGGGTGATGGCTACACCTTC.

The chain couples TRBV4-1 to TRBJ2-7, with TRBD2 identical over 8 bases. The V segment lost 0 bases and the J segment 0 bases; nucleotides outside the gene matches: 13. This CDR3 region has 19 residues. Germline assignment: CDR1 MGHRA and CDR2 YSYEKL. The CDR3 reads CASSQDPDLAGTGSYEQYF. CDR3 nucleotide sequence: TGCGCCAGCAGCCAAGACCCCGATCTAGCGGGCACCGGCTCCTACGAGCAGTACTTC.

The chain links TRBV2 to TRBJ2-3; 8 bases agree with TRBD1. This CDR3 is 14 amino acids long. Germline values: CDR1 SNHLY, CDR2 FYNNEI. The V and J ends lost 8 bases and 4 bases, in that order; junction bases with no gene match: 8. CDR3 sequence (DNA): TGTGCCAGCTCCAGACAGGGGAGCGCAGATACGCAGTATTTT. Translation: CASSRQGSADTQYF.

This sequence joins TRBV19 and TRBJ2-2, with a possible D match to TRBD2 (5 bases). This CDR3 has 15 amino acids. Trimming left V 5 bases short and J 4 bases short, with 14 bases between. The germline CDR1 and CDR2 sequences are LNHDA and SQIVND (reference sequence). The CDR3 sequence: CASSEQRLLTGELFF. The CDR3, as DNA: TGTGCCAGTAGTGAACAGCGGCTACTCACCGGGGAGCTGTTTTTT.

The J gene is TRBJ2-7, the V gene TRBV3-1 (or the pseudogene TRBV3-2), with TRBD1 matching over 9 bases. The CDR3 has 15 amino acids. CDR1 and CDR2 from the germline V gene are LGHDT and YNNKEL (reference sequence). V was clipped by 4 bases and J by 4 bases; unmatched bases: 8. The CDR3 sequence is CASSPRQGGIYEQYF. CDR3 in DNA: TGTGCCAGCAGCCCCCGACAGGGGGGCATATACGAGCAGTACTTC.

The chain links TRBV28 to TRBJ2-4; 13 bases are a match to TRBD2. The trim removed 7 bases at V and 9 bases at J, leaving 6 bases unmatched. The CDR3 runs 14 residues. The germline CDR1 and CDR2 sequences are MDHEN and SYDVKM. The CDR3 nucleotides are TGTGCCAGCAAACTAGCGGGGGGGCAGGGCATTCAGTACTTC. Translating it yields CASKLAGGQGIQYF.

This chain connects TRBV2 to TRBJ1-1; D unresolved. CDR1 is SNHLY, CDR2 FYNNEI, per germline. This CDR3 has 14 amino acids. V was pared by 8 bases and J by 2 bases, with 15 bases between. The CDR3 spells CASERSTLNTEAFF. CDR3 coding DNA: TGTGCCAGCGAAAGGAGCACCCTAAACACTGAAGCTTTCTTT. The full variable domain, rest sourced from reference TRBV2 and TRBJ1-1, is EPEVTQTPSHQVTQMGQEVILRCVPISNHLYFYWYRQILGQKVEFLVSFYNNEISEKSEIFDDQFSVERPDGSNFTLKIRSTKLEDSAMYFCASERSTLNTEAFFGQGTRLTVV.

The chain joins TRBV7-7 to TRBJ2-2, with TRBD1 identical over 10 bases. Germline V gene data show CDR1 as SSHAT and CDR2 as FNYEAQ (reference sequence). CDR3 length: 15 amino acids. V trimming: 3 bases; J trimming: 8 bases; junction bases outside the gene matches: 6. CDR3 nucleotide sequence: TGTGCCAGCAGCTTGGCCGGGACAGGGGAAGGGGAGCTGTTTTTT. Translation gives CASSLAGTGEGELFF.

This chain connects TRBV2 to TRBJ1-1; TRBD1 aligns across 7 bases. V was pared by 3 bases and J by 2 bases, with 6 bases of the junction left unmatched. The CDR3 is 15 residues long. Germline CDR1 SNHLY, CDR2 FYNNEI. This chain's CDR3 is CASSEVGGANTEAFF. CDR3 nucleotides: TGTGCCAGCAGTGAGGTAGGGGGCGCAAACACTGAAGCTTTCTTT.

The gene calls are TRBV9 and TRBJ2-2, with D possibly being TRBD2 (6 bases). V shed 0 bases and J shed 4 bases, with 13 bases lying between them. Germline V CDR1 and CDR2: SGDLS, YYNGEE. The CDR3 contains 16 residues. The CDR3 loop is CASSVEPDSGTGELFF. The CDR3 region has the DNA TGTGCCAGCAGCGTAGAACCTGATAGCGGCACCGGGGAGCTGTTTTTT.

This clone was detected a few times. Other nucleotide sequences in the sample specify the same CDR3. The genes are TRBV7-3 and TRBJ2-1; a possible D gene is TRBD1 (5 bases). Germline V lookup: CDR1 SGHTA, CDR2 FQGTGA. Trimming left V 3 bases short and J 4 bases short, with 13 bases between. The CDR3 sequence is 15 residues long. Here the CDR3 DNA reads TGTGCCAGCAGCTTGGGGCAGGGTACTTACAATGAGCAGTTCTTC. Amino acids: CASSLGQGTYNEQFF.

The chain carries TRBV10-3 and TRBJ1-6; possible D gene TRBD1, 5 bases. V was trimmed by 3 bases and J by 9 bases, leaving 18 bases between them. Germline assignment: CDR1 ENHRY and CDR2 SYGVKD. The CDR3 is made up of 16 amino acids. The CDR3 sequence is CAISETTRTGGSPLHF. The CDR3 nucleotides read TGTGCCATCAGTGAAACCACGAGAACCGGGGGTTCACCCCTCCACTTT.

This clone turned up a few times. The chain uses TRBV2 and TRBJ2-1; D is ambiguous. The germline V gene encodes CDR1 SNHLY and CDR2 FYNNEI. Trimming took 6 bases from V and 4 from J, leaving 4 bases between them. This CDR3 contains 11 residues. CDR3 DNA: TGTGCCAGCAGCCTATACAATGAGCAGTTCTTC. Translating gives CASSLYNEQFF.

This sequence joins TRBV7-3 and TRBJ2-7; perhaps TRBD2 as D (5 bases). There are 13 residues in the CDR3. Trimming shortened V by 6 bases and J by 3 bases, and 12 bases separated the two germline ends. From germline, CDR1 is SGHTA and CDR2 FQGTGA. CDR3 region: CASSSNSGYEQYF. CDR3 in DNA: TGTGCCAGCAGTTCGAACAGCGGCTACGAGCAGTACTTC.

This clone was observed a single time. This chain links TRBV10-3 with TRBJ1-4; D is unclear. The CDR3 runs 15 residues. From germline, CDR1 is ENHRY and CDR2 SYGVKD. Trimming shortened V by 6 bases and J by 5 bases, and 16 bases separated the two germline ends. The CDR3 loop is CAISNPGQTNEKLFF. CDR3 coding DNA: TGTGCCATCAGCAACCCTGGGCAGACCAATGAAAAACTGTTTTTT.

V usage is TRBV9 and J usage is TRBJ2-5; 8 bases fit TRBD2. The CDR3 sequence is 16 residues long. Germline loops: CDR1 SGDLS, CDR2 YYNGEE. V lost 3 bases, J lost 1 base, and 8 bases stayed unmatched. CDR3 in amino acids: CASSAPGGESQETQYF. CDR3 sequence (DNA): TGTGCCAGCAGCGCCCCCGGGGGGGAGTCCCAAGAGACCCAGTACTTC.

In nucleotides, the CDR3 is TGTGCCAGCAGCCAAGGGACAGTTGGGTTGGGGGCCCTCCACTTT. Translating it yields CASSQGTVGLGALHF. The chain couples TRBV7-6 to TRBJ1-6, with 7 bases fitting TRBD1. Trimming at V came to 5 bases and at J to 14 bases, leaving 15 bases not matched to a gene. The germline V gene has CDR1 SGHVS and CDR2 FNYEAQ. The CDR3 totals 15 residues.

The chain links TRBV7-3 to TRBJ1-6, with 9 bases lining up with TRBD1. The germline gives CDR1 SGHTA, CDR2 FQGTGA. Germline trimming cut 3 bases from V and 7 bases from J; bases unmatched to any gene: 4. The CDR3 consists of 15 residues. The CDR3 is CASSLTGQGNSPLHF. CDR3 DNA sequence: TGTGCCAGCAGCTTGACGGGACAGGGCAATTCACCCCTCCACTTT.

The genes are TRBV21-1 and TRBJ1-6; TRBD1 reflects the table's D call only, with no check against the DNA. TRBV21-1 is designated a pseudogene. This CDR3 spans 17 amino acids. In DNA form, the CDR3 reads TGTGCCAGCAGCACCGCCCCAAGGGACAGCAAATTCTCACCCCTCCACTTT. As protein: CASSTAPRDSKFSPLHF.

The chain links TRBV7-2 to TRBJ1-4; 8 bases are a match to TRBD1. The CDR3 consists of 14 residues. J lost 6 bases, V lost 6 bases, and 6 bases had no gene match. CDR1 and CDR2 from the germline V gene are SGHTA and FQGNSA. CDR3 coding DNA: TGTGCCAGCAGACCAGGGGGCTCGGATGAAAAACTGTTTTTT. It translates to CASRPGGSDEKLFF.

This clone came up a few times. This chain uses TRBV19 with TRBJ1-2, with 8 bases fitting TRBD1. This CDR3 has 14 residues. Germline loops: CDR1 LNHDA, CDR2 SQIVND (reference sequence). Trimming removed 3 bases from V and 8 bases from J; junction bases left unmatched: 8. CDR3 nucleotide sequence: TGTGCCAGTAGTATTGGCCAGGGGGCCGTCGGCTACACCTTC. Its translation: CASSIGQGAVGYTF.

A note on this clone: At one end, the junction sequence differs from germline, possibly due to a read error. V usage is TRBV9 and J usage is TRBJ2-5, with TRBD1 as a possible D gene (7 bases). The V gene's germline CDR1 is SGDLS and CDR2 YYNGEE. This CDR3 contains 14 residues. DNA of the CDR3: TGTGCCAGTAGCGGACAGGACTTCTTGGGGACCCAGTACTTC. The encoded protein is CASSGQDFLGTQYF.

This rearrangement joins TRBV14 to TRBJ2-1, with TRBD2 identical over 7 bases. Per the germline V gene, CDR1 is SGHDN and CDR2 is FVKESK. The CDR3 has 14 amino acids. The V gene end was trimmed by 1 base and the J gene end by 10 bases; junction bases not matched to a gene: 7. The CDR3 protein is CASSQGGGEGEQFF. The DNA for the CDR3 is TGTGCCAGCAGCCAAGGAGGTGGGGAGGGCGAGCAGTTCTTC.

The chain is built from TRBV3-1 (or the pseudogene TRBV3-2) and TRBJ2-1; the match to TRBD2 covers 7 bases. CDR3 length: 16 amino acids. Germline V gene sequence: CDR1 LGHDT, CDR2 YNNKEL (reference sequence). Trimming cost V 0 bases and J 2 bases; bases outside gene matches: 4. The DNA of the CDR3 is TGTGCCAGCAGCCAAGAAGGAGGACTAGCCTACAATGAGCAGTTCTTC. As protein: CASSQEGGLAYNEQFF.

The chain's CDR3 is CASSEPGTGANVLTF. The CDR3 bases are TGTGCCAGCAGTGAACCAGGGACTGGGGCCAACGTCCTGACTTTC. The rearrangement joins TRBV2 to TRBJ2-6; D might be TRBD1 (5 bases). CDR3 length: 15 amino acids. Trimming shortened V by 2 bases and J by 2 bases, and 7 bases separated the two germline ends. The V gene's germline CDR1 is SNHLY and CDR2 FYNNEI.